This entry lists 10 T cell receptor beta chains sequenced from one sample in a study of monozygotic twins with cystic fibrosis (dated by TCRdb to about 2021). Libraries were made using the immunoSEQ multiplex PCR assay. Drawn from immuneACCESS, this table holds only the in-frame rearrangements with V and J called that TCRdb kept. Clones are partly lost; checked studies trace under half to an unresolved V gene and leave the rest unexplained. The sample has around 34,000 clones on record, more than 85% of them singletons. Of the sample, roughly 0.89% is held by the ten largest clones. The sequenced material came from blood. These receptors all stem from a girl under 10 years old with cystic fibrosis.

V and J are TRBV7-9 and TRBJ2-5; D possibly corresponds to TRBD1 (5 bases). This CDR3 spans 13 amino acids. V was clipped by 7 bases and J by 1 base, with 10 bases between them. The germline V gene encodes CDR1 SEHNR and CDR2 FQNEAQ (reference sequence). CDR3 amino acids: CASNPDSQETQYF. The DNA of the CDR3 is TGTGCCAGCAACCCTGACAGCCAAGAGACCCAGTACTTC.

This chain joins TRBV25-1 and TRBJ2-5; 11 positions match TRBD1. The CDR3 consists of 15 residues. With V trimmed by 4 bases and J by 3 bases, 4 bases remained unmatched. Germline CDR1 reads MGHDK; CDR2 reads SYGVNS. Here the CDR3 reads CASSAWGQGEETQYF. The CDR3 coding sequence is TGTGCCAGCAGTGCCTGGGGACAGGGGGAAGAGACCCAGTACTTC.

The chain has TRBV5-4 and TRBJ1-5; D is unresolved. Germline V gene data show CDR1 as SGHNT and CDR2 as YYREEE (reference sequence). Trimming cost V 0 bases and J 7 bases, with 8 bases left between them. This CDR3 region has 13 residues. Written as DNA, the CDR3 is TGTGCCAGCAGCTTGGGCCCTGGGCAGCCCCAGCATTTT. Its translation is CASSLGPGQPQHF.

The chain recombines TRBV5-4 with TRBJ1-5, with a possible D match to TRBD1 (5 bases). Trimming took 4 bases from V and 5 from J, leaving 19 bases between them. CDR1 and CDR2 (germline): SGHNT, YYREEE (reference sequence). This CDR3 has 16 residues. For the CDR3, the DNA is TGTGCCAGCAGCAACGGGACGCCGGGTCTCGATCAGCCCCAGCATTTT. It is translated as CASSNGTPGLDQPQHF.

The chain combines TRBV18 with TRBJ2-7, with TRBD2 matching over 14 bases. Germline V gene data show CDR1 as KGHSH and CDR2 as LQKENI. The CDR3 runs 15 residues. V gave up 3 bases and J gave up 4 bases; unmatched junction bases: 2. The CDR3 region has the DNA TGTGCCAGCTCACCCGGGACTAGCGGGAGATACGAGCAGTACTTC. It specifies CASSPGTSGRYEQYF.

This sequence joins TRBV5-6 and TRBJ1-2, with TRBD1 matching over 10 bases. Germline CDR1 SGHDT, CDR2 YYEEEE. The V and J ends lost 4 bases and 6 bases, in that order; junction bases with no gene match: 6. The CDR3 length is 14 residues. The CDR3 nucleotides are TGTGCCAGCAGCATCGACAGGGGGCTGAATGGCTACACCTTC. It is translated as CASSIDRGLNGYTF.

The chain has TRBV28 and TRBJ1-4; D not resolved. The CDR3 extends over 15 amino acids. CDR1 and CDR2 (germline): MDHEN, SYDVKM. V dropped 6 bases and J dropped 0 bases, with 11 bases sitting between them. DNA of the CDR3: TGTGCCAGCAGCACATACGGCCCAACTAATGAAAAACTGTTTTTT. This sequence encodes CASSTYGPTNEKLFF.

The chain combines TRBV5-1 with TRBJ2-7, with D perhaps matching TRBD1 (6 bases). The CDR3 spans 15 residues. V gave up 0 bases and J gave up 3 bases, with 13 bases separating them. Per germline, CDR1 SGHRS and CDR2 YFSETQ. The DNA for the CDR3 is TGCGCCAGCAGCTTGGGCCACGGGACACTCTACGAGCAGTACTTC. Translation gives CASSLGHGTLYEQYF. Based on the CDR3 plus reference TRBV5-1 and TRBJ2-7, the full variable domain is KAGVTQTPRYLIKTRGQQVTLSCSPISGHRSVSWYQQTPGQGLQFLFEYFSETQRNKGNFPGRFSGRQFSNSRSEMNVSTLELGDSALYLCASSLGHGTLYEQYFGPGTRLTVT.

The rearrangement links TRBV11-2 to TRBJ1-4, with D possibly TRBD1 on 6 matching bases. The germline V gene has CDR1 SGHAT and CDR2 FQNNGV. This CDR3 has 17 residues. V dropped 0 bases and J dropped 3 bases, with 14 bases sitting between them. Written as DNA, the CDR3 is TGTGCCAGCAGCTTAGAATTATCGGGGGCGGCTAATGAAAAACTGTTTTTT. It yields the protein CASSLELSGAANEKLFF.

This clone was seen only a few times. The V and J genes are TRBV19 and TRBJ2-7; 11 bases fit TRBD2. The CDR3 is made up of 15 amino acids. V dropped 5 bases and J dropped 0; count of bases not matched to a gene: 3. The germline gives CDR1 LNHDA, CDR2 SQIVND (reference sequence). The CDR3 spells CASSVTSGSSYEQYF. CDR3 DNA sequence: TGTGCCAGTAGTGTTACTAGCGGGAGCTCCTACGAGCAGTACTTC.